The 27 T cell receptor beta chains below were found in one sample sequenced in a study of graft-versus-host responses after intestinal transplantation. Clones were sequenced by immunoSEQ multiplex PCR, and TCRdb holds only the in-frame ones, with some missing. Of more than 25,000 clones listed, 90% to 95% are singletons. This sample comprised PBMCs, obtained 18 days after transplant. Receptors were obtained from a human patient who received an intestinal transplant, so some T cells may come from the graft donor.

This sequence joins TRBV12-5 and TRBJ2-5, with TRBD1 identical over 9 bases. Per the germline V gene, CDR1 is LGHNT and CDR2 is FRNRAP. The CDR3 consists of 15 residues. The V segment lost 9 bases and the J segment 4 bases; nucleotides outside the gene matches: 12. The CDR3 protein is CASTTDRGRSETQYF. CDR3 DNA: TGTGCTAGCACGACTGACAGGGGGAGATCAGAGACCCAGTACTTC. Variable domain in full (rest from reference TRBV12-5 and TRBJ2-5): DARVTQTPRHKVTEMGQEVTMRCQPILGHNTVFWYRQTMMQGLELLAYFRNRAPLDDSGMPKDRFSAEMPDATLATLKIQPSEPRDSAVYFCASTTDRGRSETQYFGPGTRLLVL.

The chain is built from TRBV19 and TRBJ2-7; 10 bases are a match to TRBD1. This CDR3 is 16 amino acids long. The junction had 8 bases not matched to a gene; V was cut back by 5 bases and J by 1 base. Germline loops: CDR1 LNHDA, CDR2 SQIVND (reference sequence). The CDR3 region is CASSHDRDRGSYEQYF. DNA of the CDR3: TGTGCCAGTAGTCACGACCGGGACAGGGGTTCCTACGAGCAGTACTTC.

V usage is TRBV11-2 and J usage is TRBJ2-1, with D unclear. Trimming left V 5 bases short and J 0 bases short, with 11 bases between. Germline values: CDR1 SGHAT, CDR2 FQNNGV. This CDR3 has 15 amino acids. In nucleotides, the CDR3 is TGTGCCAGCAGCCCGGGCCAAAGCTCCTACAATGAGCAGTTCTTC. It encodes CASSPGQSSYNEQFF.

The chain is built from TRBV9 and TRBJ2-7; 7 bases fit TRBD2. The CDR3 covers 15 residues. The trim removed 0 bases at V and 6 bases at J, leaving 9 bases unmatched. The germline gives CDR1 SGDLS, CDR2 YYNGEE. The CDR3 loop reads CASSVDGGTTREQYF. The CDR3 DNA reads TGTGCCAGCAGCGTAGATGGGGGGACTACGCGCGAGCAGTACTTC. The entire variable domain, with the rest obtained from reference TRBV9 and TRBJ2-7, is as follows: DSGVTQTPKHLITATGQRVTLRCSPRSGDLSVYWYQQSLDQGLQFLIQYYNGEERAKGNILERFSAQQFPDLHSELNLSSLELGDSALYFCASSVDGGTTREQYFGPGTRLTVT.

V is TRBV30 and J is TRBJ2-7, with TRBD1 matching 10 bases. The junction had 5 bases not matched to a gene; V was cut back by 3 bases and J by 3 bases. The CDR3 is 14 amino acids. CDR1 is GTSNPN, CDR2 SVGIG, per germline (reference sequence). The DNA for the CDR3 is TGTGCCTGGAGAGGGACAGGGGCATACTACGAGCAGTACTTC. Encoded protein: CAWRGTGAYYEQYF.

About this clone itself: An end of the junction does not agree with germline; a read error may underlie this. The gene calls are TRBV20-1 and TRBJ2-7, with D unclear. In germline, CDR1 is DFQATT, CDR2 SNEGSKA (reference sequence). CDR3 length: 11 residues. CDR3 bases: TGCAGTGCTATAGTAGGGTACGAGCGGTACTTC. This sequence encodes CSAIVGYERYF.

The chain is built from TRBV10-3 and TRBJ1-5; D is ambiguous. Germline CDR1 ENHRY, CDR2 SYGVKD. The CDR3 consists of 14 residues. The germline V and J ends were trimmed by 4 bases and 4 bases, with 11 bases remaining between them. CDR3 amino acids: CAISVVSPNQPQHF. The CDR3 DNA follows: TGTGCCATCAGTGTTGTCAGTCCAAATCAGCCCCAGCATTTT.

In this sample, this clone turned up a few times. The V gene is TRBV2, the J gene TRBJ2-1; the D gene is possibly TRBD2 (6 bases). CDR3 length: 15 amino acids. Trimming removed 6 bases from V and 6 bases from J, with 18 bases in between. Germline CDR1 SNHLY, CDR2 FYNNEI. The DNA for the CDR3 is TGTGCCAGCAGCGACGGGGTCGGGGGAGGCAATGAGCAGTTCTTC. Amino acids: CASSDGVGGGNEQFF.

The chain couples TRBV5-6 to TRBJ1-2, with 7 positions matching TRBD1. CDR1 is SGHDT and CDR2 is YYEEEE in the germline V gene. Germline trimming cut 1 base from V and 6 bases from J; bases unmatched to any gene: 6. This CDR3 is built from 14 residues. The CDR3 sequence is CASSLRQGEDGYTF. In nucleotides, the CDR3 is TGTGCCAGCAGCTTGCGGCAGGGGGAGGATGGCTACACCTTC.

The chain combines TRBV30 with TRBJ1-2; D is ambiguous. Germline V gene sequence: CDR1 GTSNPN, CDR2 SVGIG (reference sequence). V dropped 0 bases and J dropped 8 bases, with 13 bases sitting between them. The CDR3 extends over 13 amino acids. CDR3 bases: TGTGCCTGGAGTGTACTAATTTTTGGGGGCTACACCTTC. Translation: CAWSVLIFGGYTF.

This chain joins TRBV2 and TRBJ2-3; the match to TRBD1 covers 7 bases. There are 14 residues in the CDR3. The V gene's germline CDR1 is SNHLY and CDR2 FYNNEI. Trimming took 6 bases from V and 5 from J; bases not matched to a gene: 8. CDR3: CASRDRNSGDTQYF. The CDR3, as DNA: TGTGCCAGCAGGGACAGGAATTCTGGAGATACGCAGTATTTT.

This clone has only one observation. The chain employs TRBV6-1 and TRBJ2-2, with D tentatively TRBD1 or TRBD2 (7 bases each). Germline CDR1 reads MNHNS; CDR2 reads SASEGT. This CDR3 is built from 13 residues. V lost 8 bases and J lost 7, with 14 bases in between. The CDR3 DNA follows: TGTGCCAGCCGGGGAGGGGGCAACGGGGAGCTGTTTTTT. It is translated as CASRGGGNGELFF.

This chain uses TRBV2 with TRBJ1-1, with 8 bases fitting TRBD1. Germline V CDR1 and CDR2: SNHLY, FYNNEI. The CDR3 extends over 12 amino acids. V lost 8 bases, J lost 9 bases, and 8 bases stayed unmatched. The DNA of the CDR3 is TGTGCCAGCGAGGGACAGGCAATTAAAGCTTTCTTT. Encoded protein: CASEGQAIKAFF.

CDR3 loop: CAIRGTGIQETQYF. The CDR3 nucleotides read TGTGCCATCAGGGGGACAGGGATCCAAGAGACCCAGTACTTC. The chain recombines TRBV10-3 with TRBJ2-5; 9 nucleotides match TRBD1. The V gene's germline CDR1 is ENHRY and CDR2 SYGVKD. The length of the CDR3 is 14 residues. The ends lost 6 bases at V and 1 base at J; junction bases unmatched: 3.

This clone appeared once. V and J are TRBV4-1 and TRBJ2-1; no clear D. Between the trimmed V and J ends, which lost 1 base and 12 bases, there was a span of 10 bases. The V gene's germline CDR1 is MGHRA and CDR2 YSYEKL. The CDR3 is 12 residues long. In DNA, the CDR3 is TGCGCCAGCAGCCAAGTCGATAGAGTGCAGTTCTTC. Its protein is CASSQVDRVQFF.

The rearrangement joins TRBV2 to TRBJ2-2, with D possibly being TRBD1 (5 bases). The V gene lost 7 bases and the J gene lost 2 bases, with 11 bases spanning the gap. The CDR3 contains 14 residues. Germline V gene sequence: CDR1 SNHLY, CDR2 FYNNEI. This chain's CDR3 is CASKKGINTGELFF. As DNA, the CDR3 is TGTGCCAGCAAGAAGGGGATTAACACCGGGGAGCTGTTTTTT.

The chain combines TRBV6-5 with TRBJ2-3; 12 bases align to TRBD2. Germline CDR1 and CDR2: MNHEY and SVGAGI. The CDR3 is made up of 14 amino acids. Unmatched junction bases numbered 5, after V lost 7 bases and J lost 6 bases. CDR3 sequence reads: CASTASGGADTQYF. CDR3 coding DNA: TGTGCCAGCACTGCTAGCGGGGGGGCGGATACGCAGTATTTT.

V usage is TRBV6-5 and J usage is TRBJ2-5; 8 nucleotides align to TRBD2. The trim removed 0 bases at V and 9 bases at J, leaving 12 bases unmatched. The CDR3 extends over 16 amino acids. Looked up from germline, CDR1 is MNHEY and CDR2 is SVGAGI. The CDR3 region is CASSYSYRAGGWAQYF. In DNA form, the CDR3 reads TGTGCCAGCAGTTACTCATATCGGGCGGGGGGCTGGGCCCAGTACTTC.

The rearrangement links TRBV6-6 to TRBJ2-3; D could derive from TRBD1 or TRBD2 (6 bases each). The CDR3 covers 14 residues. Germline loops: CDR1 MNHNY, CDR2 SVGAGI (reference sequence). Deletions cut 4 bases from V and 3 bases from J, with 11 bases between. The DNA for the CDR3 is TGTGCCAGCAGTTTGGGGGGCGCGACAGATACGCAGTATTTT. Protein product: CASSLGGATDTQYF.

The chain recombines TRBV7-6 with TRBJ2-7; the D call may be TRBD1 or TRBD2 (5 bases each). The CDR3 consists of 13 residues. Trimming left V 5 bases short and J 5 bases short, with 13 bases between. CDR1 is SGHVS and CDR2 is FNYEAQ in the germline V gene. The CDR3 bases are TGTGCCAGCAGCCTGGGACCTAGCAACGAGCAGTACTTC. Translated, it gives CASSLGPSNEQYF.

The chain employs TRBV30 and TRBJ1-4, with 9 bases lining up with TRBD1. V lost 7 bases to trimming and J lost 6 bases; unmatched junction nucleotides: 12. CDR1 GTSNPN and CDR2 SVGIG come from the germline V gene (reference sequence). The CDR3 is 15 residues long. The CDR3 DNA follows: TGTGCCTATCGGCCCCGGGACAGGGAGGATGAAAAACTGTTTTTT. It is translated as CAYRPRDREDEKLFF.

The chain employs TRBV11-3 and TRBJ2-1; D not resolved. This CDR3 spans 14 amino acids. With 5 bases removed from V and 6 bases from J, the gap between germline ends came to 14 bases. Germline assignment: CDR1 SGHNT and CDR2 YENEEA. DNA of the CDR3: TGTGCCAGCAGCAAGTCTGTCCTATCCAATGAGCAGTTCTTC. Protein product: CASSKSVLSNEQFF.

The CDR3 reads CASSSMTGTERPYEQYF. CDR3 bases: TGTGCCAGCAGCTCGATGACCGGGACAGAGAGACCCTACGAGCAGTACTTC. The V gene is TRBV7-9, the J gene TRBJ2-7; 7 positions match TRBD1. Unmatched junction bases numbered 14, after V lost 4 bases and J lost 2 bases. From germline, CDR1 is SEHNR and CDR2 FQNEAQ (reference sequence). The CDR3 is 17 amino acids.

The chain joins TRBV19 to TRBJ1-1, with D hard to call. CDR1 LNHDA and CDR2 SQIVND come from the germline V gene (reference sequence). Trimming stripped 9 bases from V and 1 base from J, with 12 bases between. The CDR3 has 13 residues. Written as DNA, the CDR3 is TGTGCCAGCGCCCCGTCTGCGAACACTGAAGCTTTCTTT. It encodes CASAPSANTEAFF.

V is TRBV4-1 and J is TRBJ1-1; the D is unclear. This CDR3 has 14 residues. V lost 1 base, J lost 0 bases, and 6 bases lay in between. Germline V gene sequence: CDR1 MGHRA, CDR2 YSYEKL. As DNA, the CDR3 is TGCGCCAGCAGCCAAGCTCAGGTGAACACTGAAGCTTTCTTT. Residues: CASSQAQVNTEAFF.

The chain uses TRBV14 and TRBJ1-1, with a possible D match to TRBD1 (6 bases). Trimming removed 1 base at V and 4 bases at J, with 13 bases between. This CDR3 is built from 15 residues. Germline lookup yields CDR1 SGHDN and CDR2 FVKESK. CDR3 protein: CASSQGAGAPTEAFF. The CDR3 region has the DNA TGTGCCAGCAGCCAAGGGGCGGGGGCGCCCACTGAAGCTTTCTTT.

The chain joins TRBV15 to TRBJ2-5; D could derive from TRBD1 or TRBD2 (6 bases each). V lost 7 bases and J lost 1, with 16 bases in between. Per germline, CDR1 LNHNV and CDR2 YYDKDF (reference sequence). The CDR3 length is 15 residues. The CDR3 region is CATIPGAGFQETQYF. The CDR3 DNA reads as TGTGCCACCATCCCGGGGGCCGGATTCCAAGAGACCCAGTACTTC.